The next 10 T cell receptor beta chains were all read from a single sample in a study of T cell responses to AZD1222 COVID-19 vaccine. Only in-frame clones appear in the TCRdb table, and some are missing; sequencing was by immunoSEQ multiplex PCR. The table shows just under 85,000 clones, with about 86% occurring only once. Sequenced material: peripheral blood, taken on day 0 of AZD1222 vaccination. These receptors were obtained from an adult in good health.

V and J are TRBV7-3 and TRBJ1-1; D uncertain. Germline V gives CDR1 SGHTA, CDR2 FQGTGA. V was shortened by 0 bases and J by 3 bases, with 14 bases between the two germline ends. The CDR3 totals 16 residues. CDR3 in DNA: TGTGCCAGCAGCTTAACTCAACGGGTGAAGGACACTGAAGCTTTCTTT. This sequence encodes CASSLTQRVKDTEAFF.

The chain couples TRBV19 to TRBJ1-2; D is possibly TRBD1 (5 bases). The CDR3 sequence is 13 residues long. CDR1 is LNHDA and CDR2 is SQIVND in the germline V gene (reference sequence). Trimming took off 3 bases at V and 2 bases at J, with 7 bases between the two ends. The CDR3 region has the DNA TGTGCCAGTAGTATGGACAAGAACTATGGCTACACCTTC. This encodes CASSMDKNYGYTF.

V usage is TRBV4-2 and J usage is TRBJ1-4; D not certain. The CDR3 length is 15 residues. V gave up 0 bases and J gave up 8 bases, with 13 bases separating them. Germline CDR1 reads LGHNA; CDR2 reads YNFKEQ. CDR3 protein: CASSQDWAEYEKLFF. As DNA, the CDR3 is TGTGCCAGCAGCCAAGATTGGGCAGAATACGAAAAACTGTTTTTT.

This clone is a singleton in its sample. The gene calls are TRBV21-1 and TRBJ1-4; the tabulated D call, TRBD1, remains unverified against the DNA. TRBV21-1 is labeled a pseudogene. This CDR3 comprises 16 residues. The CDR3 nucleotides read TGTGCCAGCAGCGCCTCTCGGGACAGCTCTAATGAAAAACTGTTTTTT. The encoded protein is CASSASRDSSNEKLFF.

The rearrangement joins TRBV18 to TRBJ2-5; unclear D gene. V was pared by 3 bases and J by 4 bases, with 6 bases between. The CDR3 totals 12 residues. CDR1 is KGHSH, CDR2 LQKENI, per germline. CDR3 in DNA: TGTGCCAGCTCACCGATCGGAGAGACCCAGTACTTC. Residues: CASSPIGETQYF.

The chain carries TRBV20-1 and TRBJ1-1; D is uncertain. The V gene lost 3 bases and the J gene lost 7 bases, with 9 bases spanning the gap. This CDR3 comprises 11 residues. Germline V gene sequence: CDR1 DFQATT, CDR2 SNEGSKA (reference sequence). The CDR3 loop is CSARGKGEAFF. As DNA, the CDR3 is TGCAGTGCTAGGGGTAAGGGTGAAGCTTTCTTT.

This chain connects TRBV28 to TRBJ2-7; 7 bases are shared with TRBD1. V dropped 3 bases and J dropped 5; count of bases not matched to a gene: 7. CDR3 length: 14 residues. Germline V gene sequence: CDR1 MDHEN, CDR2 SYDVKM. The CDR3 DNA is TGTGCCAGCAGTTTCACAGGGGCGGGCGACGAGCAGTACTTC. Translating it yields CASSFTGAGDEQYF.

The chain employs TRBV10-1 and TRBJ1-4; D remains unclear. The V gene lost 2 bases and the J gene lost 7 bases, with 14 bases spanning the gap. The CDR3 sequence is 15 residues long. From germline, CDR1 is WNHNN and CDR2 SYGVQD (reference sequence). Here the CDR3 reads CASSEPGRTGEKLFF. In DNA, the CDR3 is TGCGCCAGCAGTGAGCCCGGGAGGACTGGTGAAAAACTGTTTTTT.

The chain uses TRBV30 and TRBJ2-7; D may be TRBD1 or TRBD2 (5 bases each). Trimming removed 1 base from V and 2 bases from J, with 18 bases in between. Germline V gives CDR1 GTSNPN, CDR2 SVGIG (reference sequence). The CDR3 has 16 amino acids. This CDR3 is CAWSELGRHPTYEQYF. For the CDR3, the DNA is TGTGCCTGGAGTGAATTGGGACGCCACCCAACCTACGAGCAGTACTTC.

V and J are TRBV5-6 and TRBJ1-1, with D maybe TRBD1 (5 bases). The ends were cut back, 1 base at V and 1 base at J, with 20 bases in the middle. CDR1 and CDR2 from the germline V gene are SGHDT and YYEEEE. The CDR3 covers 18 residues. The CDR3 is CASSLSRAQGLKNTEAFF. The CDR3 DNA follows: TGTGCCAGCAGCTTGTCCCGAGCGCAGGGCTTGAAGAACACTGAAGCTTTCTTT.